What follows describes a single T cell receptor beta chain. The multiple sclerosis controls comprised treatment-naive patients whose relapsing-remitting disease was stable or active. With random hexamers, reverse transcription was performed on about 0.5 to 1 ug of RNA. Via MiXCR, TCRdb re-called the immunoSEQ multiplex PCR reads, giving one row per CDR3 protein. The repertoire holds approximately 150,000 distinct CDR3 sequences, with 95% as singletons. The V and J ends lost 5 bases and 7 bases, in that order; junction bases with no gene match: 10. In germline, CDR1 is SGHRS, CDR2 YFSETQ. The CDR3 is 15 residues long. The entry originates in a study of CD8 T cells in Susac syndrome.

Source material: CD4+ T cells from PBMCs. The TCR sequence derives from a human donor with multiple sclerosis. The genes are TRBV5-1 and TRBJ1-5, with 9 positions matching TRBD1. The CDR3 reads CASSAVPGQGQPQHF. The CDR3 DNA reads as TGCGCCAGCAGTGCCGTCCCGGGACAGGGCCAGCCCCAGCATTTT. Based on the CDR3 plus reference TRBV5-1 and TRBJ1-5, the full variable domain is KAGVTQTPRYLIKTRGQQVTLSCSPISGHRSVSWYQQTPGQGLQFLFEYFSETQRNKGNFPGRFSGRQFSNSRSEMNVSTLELGDSALYLCASSAVPGQGQPQHFGDGTRLSIL.